This T cell receptor beta chain appears in the sequencing data of a study of a mutant IDH1 vaccine in newly diagnosed glioma. Study-level background: Patients received vaccination from 4-6 weeks after radiotherapy alone, or with temozolomide cycles. Patients' prior therapy spanned radiotherapy, temozolomide, or both; most underwent both.

Repertoires were generated with immunoSEQ multiplex PCR, while TCRdb's copy carries only in-frame clones and drops some. This sample carries approximately 50,000 clones, less than 90% of them seen once, and the ten largest clones take over 1.5%. Time point denoted: week 35, safety follow-up. Topical imiquimod accompanied each vaccine dose, which consisted of 300 ug of mutant IDH1 20-mer peptide. Remarks on this clone: Its antigen is unknown.

The CDR3 is 14 amino acids. The V segment lost 6 bases and the J segment 1 base; nucleotides outside the gene matches: 1. Germline V gives CDR1 KGHSH, CDR2 LQKENI. The chain combines TRBV18 with TRBJ1-1, with 11 bases matching TRBD1. The clonotype originates from a man aged 40-55 years with glioma. The material sequenced was PBMCs, taken from a glioma patient whose treatment included an IDH1 peptide vaccine. Written as DNA, the CDR3 is TGTGCCAGCTCCGGACAGGGGGCGAACACTGAAGCTTTCTTT. As protein: CASSGQGANTEAFF.